These 24 T cell receptor beta chains share one sample of origin, sequenced in a study of monozygotic twins with inflammatory bowel disease. From the 5' RACE reads, TCRdb lists one entry per CDR3 protein and no DNA. This table holds approximately 200,000 distinct CDR3 sequences. The source material was blood. The receptors originated from a human donor with ulcerative colitis or Crohn's disease, or a healthy co-twin of an affected twin (not recorded which).

The chain recombines TRBV4-2 with TRBJ2-3; TCRdb lists TRBD2, though no DNA is available to test this call. This CDR3 comprises 17 residues. CDR1 and CDR2 from the germline V gene are LGHNA and YNFKEQ. Here the CDR3 reads CASSQDLAGGPSDTQYF.

The rearrangement joins TRBV5-1 to TRBJ1-3. This CDR3 has 14 residues. Per the germline V gene, CDR1 is SGHRS and CDR2 is YFSETQ. This CDR3 is CASSLESGGNTIYF.

The J gene is TRBJ2-1, the V gene TRBV6-2 or TRBV6-3. CDR1 is MNHEY, CDR2 SVGEGT, per germline. There are 14 residues in the CDR3. The CDR3 sequence: CASSLLTSNNEQFF.

The V call is TRBV25-1, the J call TRBJ1-1. The CDR3 runs 15 residues. Looked up from germline, CDR1 is MGHDK and CDR2 is SYGVNS. CDR3 amino acids: CASSEFDGWNTEAFF.

The chain combines TRBV6-5 with TRBJ2-5; the TCRdb call, TRBD1, lacks DNA for checking. This CDR3 is 13 amino acids long. Germline-derived CDR1 and CDR2 are MNHEY and SVGAGI. CDR3 loop: CASSPWTGETQYF.

CDR3 loop: CAIRARATGELFF. The V call is TRBV10-3, the J call TRBJ2-2; TCRdb proposes TRBD2, but this gene call is untestable without DNA. Per the germline V gene, CDR1 is ENHRY and CDR2 is SYGVKD. The CDR3 loop spans 13 amino acids.

The rearrangement joins TRBV19 to TRBJ1-1; there is no DNA to check the TCRdb D call of TRBD1. Germline values: CDR1 LNHDA, CDR2 SQIVND (reference sequence). The CDR3 totals 15 residues. This chain's CDR3 is CASRPPGHRGTEAFF. Supplemented by reference TRBV19 and TRBJ1-1, the full variable domain reads DGGITQSPKYLFRKEGQNVTLSCEQNLNHDAMYWYRQDPGQGLRLIYYSQIVNDFQKGDIAEGYSVSREKKESFPLTVTSAQKNPTAFYLCASRPPGHRGTEAFFGQGTRLTVV.

This chain uses TRBV3-1 with TRBJ2-1; the TCRdb call, TRBD2, lacks DNA for checking. Germline loops: CDR1 LGHDT, CDR2 YNNKEL (reference sequence). The CDR3 consists of 13 residues. The CDR3 spells CASSHVGGYEQFF.

This sequence joins TRBV10-3 and TRBJ1-3; as DNA is missing, the TRBD1 call by TCRdb cannot be tested. The length of the CDR3 is 13 residues. In germline, CDR1 is ENHRY, CDR2 SYGVKD. This CDR3 reads CAISRRGGAPIYF.

This sequence joins TRBV7-3 and TRBJ2-2; TCRdb's D gene call, TRBD2, goes unchecked for lack of DNA. Germline-derived CDR1 and CDR2 are SGHTA and FQGTGA. CDR3 size: 18 residues. CDR3: CASSSLPLTGGSTGELFF.

This rearrangement joins TRBV6-2 or TRBV6-3 to TRBJ2-7; TCRdb's D call, TRBD2, is unchecked because there is no DNA. Germline V CDR1 and CDR2: MNHEY, SVGEGT. There are 14 residues in the CDR3. The CDR3 loop is CASRRTSLVHEQYF.

The chain carries TRBV27 and TRBJ2-3; TCRdb names TRBD2, which stays unverified in the absence of DNA. CDR1 MNHEY and CDR2 SMNVEV come from the germline V gene (reference sequence). This CDR3 has 17 amino acids. The CDR3 reads CASSFYSGSRSSDTQYF.

This chain links TRBV5-1 with TRBJ2-5. Looked up from germline, CDR1 is SGHRS and CDR2 is YFSETQ. The CDR3 sequence is 16 residues long. This CDR3 reads CASSPWGVSGQETQYF.

The V call is TRBV11-1, the J call TRBJ2-1; TCRdb reports TRBD2, a call that lacks DNA to check it against. The CDR3 length is 19 residues. The germline V gene has CDR1 SGHAT and CDR2 FQDESV (reference sequence). Here the CDR3 reads CASREKGLAESRLYNEQFF.

This rearrangement joins TRBV6-2 or TRBV6-3 to TRBJ1-1. The CDR3 is made up of 11 amino acids. The germline V gene encodes CDR1 MNHEY and CDR2 SVGEGT. The CDR3 loop reads CASSYALEAFF.

The CDR3 loop reads CTSSFLNEQYF. V is TRBV6-5 and J is TRBJ2-7. The CDR3 loop spans 11 amino acids. Germline-derived CDR1 and CDR2 are MNHEY and SVGAGI.

The CDR3 loop is CSAAFSGPSNEKLFF. This sequence joins TRBV20-1 and TRBJ1-4. CDR3 length: 15 residues. CDR1 DFQATT and CDR2 SNEGSKA come from the germline V gene (reference sequence).

V and J are TRBV6-2 or TRBV6-3 and TRBJ2-3. The CDR3 spans 12 residues. Germline CDR1 and CDR2: MNHEY and SVGEGT. CDR3: CASSSPRDTQYF.

The genes are TRBV7-9 and TRBJ2-1; TCRdb's D call, TRBD2, is unchecked because there is no DNA. The CDR3 consists of 16 residues. In germline, CDR1 is SEHNR, CDR2 FQNEAQ (reference sequence). CDR3 loop: CASSLTTTSEGYEQFF.

Here the CDR3 reads CSARDLRTGPNQPQHF. The genes are TRBV20-1 and TRBJ1-5; TCRdb returns TRBD1, unconfirmable since there is no DNA. Germline V gene data show CDR1 as DFQATT and CDR2 as SNEGSKA (reference sequence). There are 16 residues in the CDR3.

The chain employs TRBV4-1 and TRBJ1-2. The CDR3 runs 15 residues. The V gene's germline CDR1 is MGHRA and CDR2 YSYEKL. The chain's CDR3 is CASSQVFARTYGYTF.

The chain has TRBV10-3 and TRBJ2-3; lacking DNA, the TRBD1 call made by TCRdb goes unchecked. CDR3 length equals 17 residues. Germline CDR1 ENHRY, CDR2 SYGVKD. The CDR3 region is CAISAGLGRGSTDTQYF.

The chain couples TRBV5-1 to TRBJ1-4; with no DNA, the TCRdb D assignment of TRBD1 cannot be verified. CDR1 SGHRS and CDR2 YFSETQ come from the germline V gene. The CDR3 is made up of 16 amino acids. Here the CDR3 reads CASSLESSTRGEKLFF.

The chain links TRBV5-1 to TRBJ1-1; TCRdb reports TRBD1, a call that lacks DNA to check it against. The germline V gene encodes CDR1 SGHRS and CDR2 YFSETQ. This CDR3 is 15 amino acids long. The CDR3 spells CASSLTGGTNTEAFF.